This T cell receptor beta chain was obtained from a study of shared clonotypes between healthy human individuals. Trimming took 3 bases from V and 9 from J; bases not matched to a gene: 8. The CDR3 contains 15 residues. Germline lookup yields CDR1 MDHEN and CDR2 SYDVKM. Clones were sequenced by immunoSEQ multiplex PCR, and TCRdb holds only the in-frame ones, with some missing. The sample holds some 1,600,000 clones, 98% seen once. The sequence derives from a man younger than 40 in good health. The chain combines TRBV28 with TRBJ2-1, with TRBD2 identical over 10 bases. Sequencing input: naive CD4+ T cells sorted from blood. Noted subset: CD45RA+ positively selected. CDR3 DNA sequence: TGTGCCAGCAGTTTCGCCCTAGCGGGAGCCGGTGAGCAGTTCTTC. Its translation: CASSFALAGAGEQFF.